This TCR beta chain was recorded in a study of OX40 agonist ivuxolimab in advanced cancers. TCRdb's table, derived via immunoSEQ multiplex PCR, lists solely in-frame clones and lacks some. The sample contains about 48,000 clones, 65% to 85% of which appear only once. V shed 0 bases and J shed 4 bases, with 5 bases lying between them. The V gene's germline CDR1 is SGHNT and CDR2 YYREEE (reference sequence). The CDR3 has 12 amino acids. The chain employs TRBV5-4 and TRBJ2-7, with D hard to call. This sequence originates from an adult with an advanced solid tumor such as melanoma, head and neck, liver or kidney cancer. This specimen was CD4+ or CD8+ T cells sorted from blood, taken in a trial of the OX40 agonist ivuxolimab. The DNA of the CDR3 is TGTGCCAGCAGCTTGGACGGGTACGAGCAGTACGTC. Encoded protein: CASSLDGYEQYV.